What follows are 25 T cell receptor beta chains derived from one specimen sequenced in a study of OX40 agonist ivuxolimab in advanced cancers. The table came from immunoSEQ multiplex PCR; TCRdb's copy has only in-frame clones and leaves some out. The data contain around 74,000 clones, around 92% of them singletons. Material: CD4+ or CD8+ T cells sorted from blood, obtained in a trial of the OX40 agonist ivuxolimab. These receptor sequences come from an adult with an advanced solid tumor such as melanoma, head and neck, liver or kidney cancer.

This chain links TRBV27 with TRBJ2-1; TRBD2 might be the D (7 bases). The CDR3 sequence is 14 residues long. V gave up 8 bases and J gave up 7 bases, with 18 bases separating them. CDR1 and CDR2 (germline): MNHEY, SMNVEV (reference sequence). This CDR3 reads CASALGGGMNEQFF. DNA for the CDR3: TGTGCCAGCGCCTTGGGGGGGGGCATGAATGAGCAGTTCTTC.

V usage is TRBV11-1 and J usage is TRBJ2-7; 8 nucleotides line up with TRBD2. CDR1 SGHAT and CDR2 FQDESV come from the germline V gene (reference sequence). The V gene end was trimmed by 6 bases and the J gene end by 4 bases; junction bases not matched to a gene: 11. The CDR3 totals 15 residues. DNA of the CDR3: TGTGCCAGCAGTTGGACGGGGGGGAAAAATTACGAGCAGTACTTC. This gives the protein CASSWTGGKNYEQYF. The full variable domain, in which reference TRBV11-1 and TRBJ2-7 provide the parts outside the CDR3, is EAEVAQSPRYKITEKSQAVAFWCDPISGHATLYWYRQILGQGPELLVQFQDESVVDDSQLPKDRFSAERLKGVDSTLKIQPAELGDSAMYLCASSWTGGKNYEQYFGPGTRLTVT.

The rearrangement links TRBV27 to TRBJ2-3; D remains ambiguous. V was pared by 6 bases and J by 4 bases, with 17 bases between. Per the germline V gene, CDR1 is MNHEY and CDR2 is SMNVEV (reference sequence). The CDR3 totals 15 residues. The CDR3 DNA reads as TGTGCCAGCAGCCCTCCCCCCTTATTGCCAGATACGCAGTATTTT. Translated: CASSPPPLLPDTQYF.

The chain employs TRBV5-1 and TRBJ1-6; the D is unclear. CDR3 length: 13 amino acids. CDR1 SGHRS and CDR2 YFSETQ come from the germline V gene. Trimming pared 1 base from V and 9 bases from J, leaving 8 bases between. CDR3 sequence (DNA): TGCGCCAGCAGCTTGTTCGTAGGTTCACCCCTCCACTTT. The encoded protein is CASSLFVGSPLHF.

This clone occurred once. V gene TRBV9 combines with J gene TRBJ2-2, with D possibly matching TRBD2 (5 bases). The germline V gene has CDR1 SGDLS and CDR2 YYNGEE. V lost 2 bases, J lost 6 bases, and 8 bases lay in between. The CDR3 totals 13 residues. The CDR3 DNA reads as TGTGCCAGCAGCGTCGGGCGGGCCGGGGAGCTGTTTTTT. Residues: CASSVGRAGELFF. The whole variable domain, remainder taken from reference TRBV9 and TRBJ2-2, is DSGVTQTPKHLITATGQRVTLRCSPRSGDLSVYWYQQSLDQGLQFLIQYYNGEERAKGNILERFSAQQFPDLHSELNLSSLELGDSALYFCASSVGRAGELFFGEGSRLTVL.

The rearrangement links TRBV29-1 to TRBJ2-7; 11 nucleotides line up with TRBD2. The CDR3 contains 12 residues. Germline V gives CDR1 SQVTM, CDR2 ANQGSEA. Losses at the gene ends were 7 bases for V and 2 bases for J; bases not matched to a gene: 1. The CDR3 DNA follows: TGCAGCGGACTAGCGGGGACCTACGAGCAGTACTTC. This gives the protein CSGLAGTYEQYF.

CDR3 residues: CASRLQGRTEAFF. The DNA for the CDR3 is TGTGCCAGCAGACTACAGGGGAGAACTGAAGCTTTCTTT. V and J are TRBV7-8 and TRBJ1-1; 7 bases line up with TRBD1. The CDR3 totals 13 residues. The V gene's germline CDR1 is SGHVS and CDR2 FQNEAQ. The V gene end was trimmed by 6 bases and the J gene end by 5 bases; junction bases not matched to a gene: 6.

The CDR3 is CSVEDLQGNFEQYF. As DNA, the CDR3 is TGCAGCGTTGAAGATTTACAGGGTAATTTCGAGCAGTACTTC. This chain joins TRBV29-1 and TRBJ2-7; tentative D call: TRBD1 (6 bases). V lost 0 bases to trimming and J lost 6 bases, with 15 bases between them. The CDR3 consists of 14 residues. Germline values: CDR1 SQVTM, CDR2 ANQGSEA.

J is TRBJ2-4 and V is TRBV4-2; no reliable D call. V lost 1 base and J 10 bases, leaving 5 bases between the germline ends. This CDR3 contains 11 residues. Germline V gene lookup returns CDR1 LGHNA and CDR2 YNFKEQ. CDR3 residues: CASSQGPIQYF. CDR3 DNA: TGTGCCAGCAGCCAAGGGCCAATTCAGTACTTC.

V usage is TRBV7-9 and J usage is TRBJ2-3; 10 bases match TRBD1. V was clipped by 0 bases and J by 5 bases; unmatched bases: 5. Germline values: CDR1 SEHNR, CDR2 FQNEAQ (reference sequence). There are 16 residues in the CDR3. CDR3 in amino acids: CASSLARGQGKDTQYF. The CDR3, as DNA: TGTGCCAGCAGCTTAGCGAGGGGACAGGGGAAAGATACGCAGTATTTT.

The chain links TRBV13 to TRBJ1-1; D is undetermined. The V gene lost 5 bases and the J gene lost 3 bases, with 7 bases spanning the gap. The germline V gene encodes CDR1 PRHDT and CDR2 FYEKMQ (reference sequence). The CDR3 is 12 residues long. In DNA form, the CDR3 reads TGTGCCAGCAGCCCCTGGGACACTGAAGCTTTCTTT. Translation: CASSPWDTEAFF.

This clone appeared once. The chain recombines TRBV4-1 with TRBJ1-2; D is unresolved. The germline CDR1 and CDR2 sequences are MGHRA and YSYEKL. This CDR3 comprises 14 residues. The V end lost 0 bases, the J end lost 0 bases, and 5 bases lay between the germline ends. The CDR3 region is CASSQDTPNYGYTF. Written as DNA, the CDR3 is TGCGCCAGCAGCCAAGATACGCCTAACTATGGCTACACCTTC.

This clone came up once. Here the CDR3 reads CASSAFGTSGEYEQFF. DNA for the CDR3: TGTGCCAGCAGCGCCTTTGGGACTAGCGGGGAGTATGAGCAGTTCTTC. The V call is TRBV9, the J call TRBJ2-1, with 13 positions matching TRBD2. The CDR3 consists of 16 residues. V shed 3 bases and J 8 bases; nucleotides not matched to a gene: 8. Germline V gene data show CDR1 as SGDLS and CDR2 as YYNGEE.

The V call is TRBV5-4, the J call TRBJ1-2, with D possibly TRBD1 on 5 matching bases. The V and J ends lost 3 bases and 7 bases respectively, with 19 bases between them. The CDR3 consists of 15 residues. Germline V lookup: CDR1 SGHNT, CDR2 YYREEE (reference sequence). CDR3 residues: CASSYLGPGIIGYTF. For the CDR3, the DNA is TGTGCCAGCAGCTACTTGGGACCGGGAATTATTGGCTACACCTTC.

The chain carries TRBV13 and TRBJ1-1; no firm D call. Germline loops: CDR1 PRHDT, CDR2 FYEKMQ (reference sequence). The CDR3 extends over 13 amino acids. V dropped 4 bases and J dropped 4 bases, with 10 bases sitting between them. The CDR3 DNA reads TGTGCCAGCAGCTCGGCTCGGGCCACTGAAGCTTTCTTT. It encodes CASSSARATEAFF.

The rearrangement uses TRBV6-5 and TRBJ2-7; the D is unclear. Per the germline V gene, CDR1 is MNHEY and CDR2 is SVGAGI. Trimming took 0 bases from V and 2 from J, leaving 5 bases between them. CDR3 length: 13 residues. CDR3 sequence: CASSYSRAYEQYF. DNA for the CDR3: TGTGCCAGCAGTTACTCTAGGGCCTACGAGCAGTACTTC.

This clone was seen only a few times. The V call is TRBV6-4, the J call TRBJ2-3, with 7 bases lining up with TRBD1. The CDR3 covers 15 residues. Germline assignment: CDR1 MRHNA and CDR2 SNTAGT. V lost 3 bases, J lost 2 bases, and 5 bases stayed unmatched. The CDR3 sequence is CASSEGDSPTDTQYF. The DNA for the CDR3 is TGTGCCAGCAGTGAGGGGGACAGTCCCACAGATACGCAGTATTTT.

This rearrangement joins TRBV27 to TRBJ2-7, with D unclear. CDR1 and CDR2 from the germline V gene are MNHEY and SMNVEV (reference sequence). The CDR3 contains 15 residues. V was shortened by 8 bases and J by 2 bases, with 19 bases between the two germline ends. The CDR3 region has the DNA TGTGCCAGCCCTTATGCGTCCCAGGCAGCCTACGAGCAGTACTTC. Encoded protein: CASPYASQAAYEQYF.

The chain recombines TRBV29-1 with TRBJ2-7; tentatively, D is TRBD2 (6 bases). The CDR3 runs 14 residues. V lost 2 bases and J lost 2, with 13 bases in between. In germline, CDR1 is SQVTM, CDR2 ANQGSEA. CDR3 DNA sequence: TGCAGCGTTGAACTTTCTGCGGGGACCTACGAGCAGTACTTC. This codes for CSVELSAGTYEQYF.

The chain couples TRBV7-9 to TRBJ1-4, with no clear D. The CDR3 length is 15 residues. The germline gives CDR1 SEHNR, CDR2 FQNEAQ (reference sequence). The V gene lost 1 base and the J gene lost 5 bases, with 11 bases spanning the gap. CDR3 sequence reads: CASSLVGTENEKLFF. DNA of the CDR3: TGTGCCAGCAGCTTAGTAGGAACAGAGAATGAAAAACTGTTTTTT.

Within the sample, this clone is medium-sized (0.01 to 0.1%). V is TRBV25-1 and J is TRBJ1-5, with 10 nucleotides matching TRBD1. Germline values: CDR1 MGHDK, CDR2 SYGVNS. Trimming took 3 bases from V and 4 from J; bases not matched to a gene: 3. This CDR3 is built from 15 residues. DNA of the CDR3: TGTGCCAGCAGTGAGGGACAGGGGTTGAATCAGCCCCAGCATTTT. Translated: CASSEGQGLNQPQHF.

The J gene is TRBJ1-2, the V gene TRBV6-6, with a possible D match to TRBD1 (6 bases). V was trimmed by 7 bases and J by 4 bases, leaving 19 bases between them. The CDR3 is 15 residues long. Germline V lookup: CDR1 MNHNY, CDR2 SVGAGI (reference sequence). The CDR3 reads CASTDLGGAPYGYTF. DNA for the CDR3: TGTGCCAGCACCGACCTGGGGGGGGCTCCCTATGGCTACACCTTC.

The chain joins TRBV12-5 to TRBJ2-7; TRBD1 aligns across 8 bases. The junction had 7 bases not matched to a gene; V was cut back by 5 bases and J by 4 bases. This CDR3 region has 14 residues. Germline lookup yields CDR1 LGHNT and CDR2 FRNRAP. CDR3 DNA: TGTGCTAGTGGTACCGGGACAGGCCTTTACGAGCAGTACTTC. This translates into CASGTGTGLYEQYF.

This chain links TRBV4-3 with TRBJ1-3; 10 positions match TRBD1. Trimming removed 4 bases from V and 3 bases from J; junction bases left unmatched: 6. CDR1 is LGHNA and CDR2 is YSLEER in the germline V gene. This CDR3 has 16 residues. The DNA for the CDR3 is TGCGCCAGCAGCCCGGGGACAGGGGCCGGTGGAAACACCATATATTTT. Translating it yields CASSPGTGAGGNTIYF.

The V gene is TRBV9, the J gene TRBJ1-6, with D unresolved. Germline CDR1 and CDR2: SGDLS and YYNGEE. V was cut by 3 bases and J by 10 bases, with 17 bases left in between. CDR3 length: 15 residues. The CDR3 region is CASSEEGNYGSPLHF. The CDR3 nucleotides are TGTGCCAGCAGCGAGGAAGGGAACTATGGATCACCCCTCCACTTT. The whole variable domain, remainder taken from reference TRBV9 and TRBJ1-6, is DSGVTQTPKHLITATGQRVTLRCSPRSGDLSVYWYQQSLDQGLQFLIQYYNGEERAKGNILERFSAQQFPDLHSELNLSSLELGDSALYFCASSEEGNYGSPLHFGNGTRLTVT.